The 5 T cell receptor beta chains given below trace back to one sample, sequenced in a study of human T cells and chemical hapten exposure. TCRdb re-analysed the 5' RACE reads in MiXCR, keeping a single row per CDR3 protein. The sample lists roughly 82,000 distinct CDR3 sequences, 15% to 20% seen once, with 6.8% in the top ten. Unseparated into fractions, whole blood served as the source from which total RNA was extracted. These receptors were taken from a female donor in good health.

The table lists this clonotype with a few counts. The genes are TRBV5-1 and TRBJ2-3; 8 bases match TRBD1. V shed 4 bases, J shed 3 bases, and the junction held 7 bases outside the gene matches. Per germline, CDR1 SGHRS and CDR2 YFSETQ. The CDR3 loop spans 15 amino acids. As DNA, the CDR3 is TGCGCCAGCAGCCCCCCGACAGGGGTTACAGATACGCAGTATTTT. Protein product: CASSPPTGVTDTQYF.

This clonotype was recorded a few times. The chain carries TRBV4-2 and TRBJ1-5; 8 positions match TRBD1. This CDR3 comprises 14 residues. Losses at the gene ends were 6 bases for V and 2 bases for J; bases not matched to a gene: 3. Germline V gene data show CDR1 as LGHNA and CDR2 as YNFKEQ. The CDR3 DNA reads TGTGCCAGCAGTCCAGGGGGCCGCAATCAGCCCCAGCATTTT. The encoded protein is CASSPGGRNQPQHF.

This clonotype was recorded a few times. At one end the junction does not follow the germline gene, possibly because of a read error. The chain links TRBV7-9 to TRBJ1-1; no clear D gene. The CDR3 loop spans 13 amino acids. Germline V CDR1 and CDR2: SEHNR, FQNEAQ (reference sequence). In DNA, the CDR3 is TGTGCCAGCAGCCTAGCGATGGACACTGAAGCTTTCTTT. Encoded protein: CASSLAMDTEAFF.

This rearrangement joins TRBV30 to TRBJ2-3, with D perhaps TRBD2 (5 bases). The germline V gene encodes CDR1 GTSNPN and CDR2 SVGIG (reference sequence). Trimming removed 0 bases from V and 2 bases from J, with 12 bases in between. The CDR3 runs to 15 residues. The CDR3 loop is CAWSVGLASTDTQYF. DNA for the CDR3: TGTGCCTGGAGTGTAGGACTCGCCTCCACAGATACGCAGTATTTT.

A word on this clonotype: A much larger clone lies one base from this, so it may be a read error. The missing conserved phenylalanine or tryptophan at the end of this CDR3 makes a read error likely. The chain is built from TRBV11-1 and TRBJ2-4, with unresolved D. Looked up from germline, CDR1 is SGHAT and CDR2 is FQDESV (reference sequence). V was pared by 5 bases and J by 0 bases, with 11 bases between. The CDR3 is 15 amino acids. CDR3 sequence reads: CASSKENLAKNIQYL. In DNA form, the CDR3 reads TGTGCCAGCAGCAAAGAGAATCTAGCCAAAAACATTCAGTACTTA.